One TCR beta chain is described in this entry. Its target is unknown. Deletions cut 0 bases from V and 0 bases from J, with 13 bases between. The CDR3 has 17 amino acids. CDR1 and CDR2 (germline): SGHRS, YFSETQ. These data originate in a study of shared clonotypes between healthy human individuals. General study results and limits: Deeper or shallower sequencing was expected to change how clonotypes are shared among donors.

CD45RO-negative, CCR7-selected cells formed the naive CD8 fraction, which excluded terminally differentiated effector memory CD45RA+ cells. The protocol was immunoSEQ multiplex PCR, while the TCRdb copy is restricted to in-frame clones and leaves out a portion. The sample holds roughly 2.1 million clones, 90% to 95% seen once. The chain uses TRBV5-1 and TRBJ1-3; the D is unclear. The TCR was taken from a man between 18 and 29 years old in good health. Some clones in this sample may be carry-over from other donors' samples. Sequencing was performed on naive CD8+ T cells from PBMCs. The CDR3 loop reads CASSLGGENFSGNTIYF. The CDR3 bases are TGCGCCAGCAGCTTGGGGGGAGAGAACTTCTCTGGAAACACCATATATTTT.